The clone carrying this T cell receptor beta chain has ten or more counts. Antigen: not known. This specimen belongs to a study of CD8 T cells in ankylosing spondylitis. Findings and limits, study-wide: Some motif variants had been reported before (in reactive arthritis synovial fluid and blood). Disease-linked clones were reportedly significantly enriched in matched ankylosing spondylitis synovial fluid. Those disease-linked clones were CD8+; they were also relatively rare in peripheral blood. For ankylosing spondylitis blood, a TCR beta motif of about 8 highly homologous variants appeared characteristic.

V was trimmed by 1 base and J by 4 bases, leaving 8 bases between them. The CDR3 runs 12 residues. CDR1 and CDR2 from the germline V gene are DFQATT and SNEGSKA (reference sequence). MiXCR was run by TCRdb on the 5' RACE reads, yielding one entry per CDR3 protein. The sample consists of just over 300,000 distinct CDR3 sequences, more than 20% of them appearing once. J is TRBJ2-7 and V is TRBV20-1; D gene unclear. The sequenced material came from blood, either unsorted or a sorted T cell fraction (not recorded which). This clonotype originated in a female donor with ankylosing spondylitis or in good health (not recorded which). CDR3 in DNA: TGCAGTGCTAGAGGGGTCGGGTACGAGCAGTACTTC. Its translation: CSARGVGYEQYF.